One sample yielded the 10 T cell receptor delta chains listed below, sequenced in a study of γδ T cells in repeated Plasmodium falciparum infection. TCRdb re-called clones from the multiplex PCR reads using CATT. Of over 90,000 delta-chain clones detected, 0.95% to 1% appear once; the ten largest clones hold 7.5% to 10%. Gammadelta T cells were flow-sorted from PBMC into Vgamma9/Vdelta2+ and Vdelta2-negative populations for bulk analysis. The sequenced material came from gamma-delta T cells from blood. The origin of the receptors is a pool of human donors (malaria-infected and uninfected, not separated).

Note on this clone: The TCRdb record carries a much larger clone's protein, which differs from this DNA's translation at residue 14; a read error is the likely cause, and the protein listed here is the DNA translation. This rearrangement joins TRDV2 to TRDJ3, with 11 nucleotides matching TRDD3. The J gene is not listed in TCRdb, so it was assigned here from a DNA match to germline. This CDR3 is built from 19 residues. The germline V gene has CDR1 GEAIGNYY and CDR2 EKD. CDR3 DNA sequence: TGTGCCTGTGACACCGTACTGGGGGATAGCTCCTGGGACGCCCGACAGATGTTTTTC. It is translated as CACDTVLGDSSWDARQMFF.

In the case of this clone: The protein that TCRdb holds for this DNA derives from a much larger clone and differs from the translated DNA at residue 9, which likely indicates a read error; the protein shown here is translated from the DNA. The chain uses TRDV1 and TRDJ1; D is perhaps TRDD3 (5 bases). Trimming left V 3 bases short and J 4 bases short, with 21 bases between. CDR1 is TSWWSYY and CDR2 is QGS in the germline V gene. The CDR3 loop spans 17 amino acids. For the CDR3, the DNA is TGTGCTCTTGGGGATTCTACGGGGGTACGATACAGCGATAAACTCATCTTT. Translating it yields CALGDSTGVRYSDKLIF.

This clone was counted ten times or more. The TCRdb protein, from a much larger clone, departs from this DNA's translation at residue 16, likely by read error; the protein shown derives from the DNA. The V gene is TRDV2, the J gene TRDJ1, with 9 positions matching TRDD3. This CDR3 is 19 amino acids long. CDR1 is GEAIGNYY, CDR2 EKD, per germline. CDR3 sequence (DNA): TGTGCCTGTGACACGGGTACTGGGGGACCTCCTTTGTACACCGATACACTCATCTTT. It translates to CACDTGTGGPPLYTDTLIF.

At least ten counts were recorded for this clone. The protein that TCRdb holds for this DNA derives from a much larger clone and differs from the translated DNA at residue 13, which likely indicates a read error; the protein shown here is translated from the DNA. V usage is TRDV1 and J usage is TRDJ1; D is perhaps TRDD3 (5 bases). V lost 1 base and J 5 bases, leaving 23 bases between the germline ends. CDR3 length equals 18 residues. The germline CDR1 and CDR2 sequences are TSWWSYY and QGS. The CDR3 DNA reads TGTGCTCTTGGGGAACGGAGGTACGGTATACGTTATGGGGATAAACTCATCTTT. As protein: CALGERRYGIRYGDKLIF.

This clone was counted only a few times. TCRdb has a much larger clone's protein, which differs at residue 16 from the translation of this DNA, likely because of a read error; what is shown is the protein translated from the DNA. The J gene is uncalled and the V gene is TRDV2; TRDD3, the table's D call, lacks a check against the DNA. The germline V gene encodes CDR1 GEAIGNYY and CDR2 EKD. The CDR3 is 18 amino acids. The CDR3 loop reads CACDSLLGDTEITDKRIF. CDR3 bases: TGTGCCTGTGACAGCTTACTGGGGGATACGGAAATCACCGATAAACGCATCTTT.

This clone was detected a few times. TCRdb's listed protein matches a much larger clone and diverges from this DNA's translation at residues 6 and 14, likely through a read error; the protein shown comes from the DNA. CDR3 residues: CALGTGPWGTHETNKLIF. As DNA, the CDR3 is TGTGCTCTTGGGACCGGACCCTGGGGGACCCACGAGACCAATAAACTCATCTTT. The chain recombines TRDV1 with TRDJ1, with 8 bases matching TRDD3. TCRdb records no J gene; here it was assigned by comparing the DNA to germline. J lost 6 bases, V lost 5 bases, and 20 bases had no gene match. CDR1 is TSWWSYY, CDR2 QGS, per germline. The CDR3 loop spans 18 amino acids.

This clone was observed a handful of times. The protein held in TCRdb is that of a much larger clone and does not match this DNA's translation at residue 3, likely because of a read error; the protein shown is translated from the DNA. The J gene is TRDJ1, the V gene TRDV2; 9 bases align to TRDD3. Per the germline V gene, CDR1 is GEAIGNYY and CDR2 is EKD. The CDR3 is made up of 18 amino acids. For the CDR3, the DNA is TGTGCCCGTGACGCCAACGGTACTGGGGGACTCAAGGTGGATAAACTCATCTTT. It yields the protein CARDANGTGGLKVDKLIF.

Comment on this clone: A read error likely explains why the TCRdb protein, taken from a much larger clone, differs from this DNA's translation at residue 19; the protein shown is translated from the DNA. No J gene call was made, and the V gene is TRDV1; the table calls TRDD3, which could not be checked here. Germline V gives CDR1 TSWWSYY, CDR2 QGS. This CDR3 comprises 21 residues. CDR3 loop: CALGEPCGTLAGGYNGDKPIF. The CDR3 nucleotides read TGTGCTCTTGGGGAACCGTGCGGGACCTTGGCCGGGGGATACAACGGGGATAAACCCATCTTT.

A few counts support this clone. Given a far larger clone just one base away, this is likely a sequencing read error. The same CDR3 can be traced to other DNA sequences in this sample. Called V gene: TRDV1; the J gene was not called; no check of the table's D call, TRDD3, against the DNA was made. This CDR3 has 16 residues. CDR1 TSWWSYY and CDR2 QGS come from the germline V gene. CDR3 coding DNA: TGTGCTCTTGGTGGGATCTGCGAACTTAAAACCGATAAGCTCATCTTT. Translating gives CALGGICELKTDKLIF.

Of note for this clone: TCRdb pairs this DNA with a much larger clone's protein that differs at residue 10, likely a read error; the protein shown was translated from the DNA. The CDR3 sequence: CACDRIPADRGSGSWDTRQMFF. The DNA of the CDR3 is TGTGCCTGTGACCGTATTCCTGCAGATAGGGGATCTGGCTCCTGGGACACCCGACAGATGTTTTTC. The V gene is TRDV2, the J gene TRDJ3; D might be TRDD3 (6 bases). Assignment of the J gene here rests on matching the DNA to germline, because TCRdb gives none. Germline V CDR1 and CDR2: GEAIGNYY, EKD. This CDR3 has 22 amino acids. V shed 3 bases and J shed 0 bases, with 26 bases lying between them.